The 25 T cell receptor beta chains reported below all come from one sample, sequenced in a study of shared clonotypes between healthy human individuals. Terminally differentiated effector memory CD45RA+ cells were excluded from the naive CD8 cells, which were CD45RO-negative and positively selected for CCR7. Libraries were prepared by immunoSEQ multiplex PCR; TCRdb keeps only in-frame clonotypes and omits some of them. The sample contains fewer than 800,000 clones, under 95% of which appear only once. The sequenced sample consisted of naive CD8+ T cells sorted from blood. The receptors shown here come from a man aged 30-40 years in good health.

This sequence joins TRBV29-1 and TRBJ2-7; TRBD2 is a possible D gene (7 bases). Germline assignment: CDR1 SQVTM and CDR2 ANQGSEA. The CDR3 contains 16 residues. V shed 6 bases and J shed 4 bases, with 25 bases lying between them. CDR3 region: CSVLNLHLRGGYEQYF. CDR3 coding DNA: TGCAGCGTCCTAAACCTGCATCTTAGGGGGGGATACGAGCAGTACTTC.

The chain couples TRBV29-1 to TRBJ2-7, with 11 bases identical to TRBD1. The CDR3 sequence is 20 residues long. The germline gives CDR1 SQVTM, CDR2 ANQGSEA. The V segment lost 1 base and the J segment 3 bases; nucleotides outside the gene matches: 20. This CDR3 reads CSVEGHMDRGRSGGNYEQYF. The CDR3, as DNA: TGCAGCGTTGAAGGCCATATGGACAGGGGGCGCAGTGGCGGGAACTACGAGCAGTACTTC.

The J gene is TRBJ2-3, the V gene TRBV10-3, with 8 positions matching TRBD1. The germline CDR1 and CDR2 sequences are ENHRY and SYGVKD. The ends lost 7 bases at V and 2 bases at J; junction bases unmatched: 5. The CDR3 sequence is 14 residues long. CDR3 nucleotide sequence: TGTGCCATCACCGGGACAGGACCCACAGATACGCAGTATTTT. Translated, it gives CAITGTGPTDTQYF.

The rearrangement links TRBV9 to TRBJ2-1; no firm D call. The V gene lost 2 bases and the J gene lost 6 bases, with 12 bases spanning the gap. The CDR3 loop spans 14 amino acids. The germline CDR1 and CDR2 sequences are SGDLS and YYNGEE. The chain's CDR3 is CASSVGRRSNEQFF. DNA of the CDR3: TGTGCCAGCAGCGTTGGACGACGTAGCAATGAGCAGTTCTTC.

The chain couples TRBV7-9 to TRBJ1-1; TRBD1 aligns across 9 bases. Germline-derived CDR1 and CDR2 are SEHNR and FQNEAQ (reference sequence). The CDR3 contains 14 residues. Trimming took 5 bases from V and 1 from J; bases not matched to a gene: 2. CDR3 protein: CASSTGQGNTEAFF. In DNA form, the CDR3 reads TGTGCCAGCAGCACGGGACAGGGGAACACTGAAGCTTTCTTT.

About this clone itself: Being one base from a much bigger clone, this may be a read error. As DNA, the CDR3 is TGTGCCAGCAGTTTACCCGGGGAGCTGTTTTTT. Its protein is CASSLPGELFF. V usage is TRBV28 and J usage is TRBJ2-2, with D unclear. This CDR3 is built from 11 residues. V gave up 2 bases and J gave up 6 bases, with 1 base separating them. Germline-derived CDR1 and CDR2 are MDHEN and SYDVKM.

V usage is TRBV29-1 and J usage is TRBJ1-5; tentative D call: TRBD1 (5 bases). Between the trimmed V and J ends, which lost 7 bases and 0 bases, there was a span of 22 bases. The CDR3 contains 17 residues. Germline assignment: CDR1 SQVTM and CDR2 ANQGSEA. CDR3 amino acids: CSDAQSGPGNSNQPQHF. DNA of the CDR3: TGCAGCGACGCTCAGTCGGGGCCGGGAAATAGCAATCAGCCCCAGCATTTT. The full variable domain, completed using reference TRBV29-1 and TRBJ1-5, is SAVISQKPSRDICQRGTSLTIQCQVDSQVTMMFWYRQQPGQSLTLIATANQGSEATYESGFVIDKFPISRPNLTFSTLTVSNMSPEDSSIYLCSDAQSGPGNSNQPQHFGDGTRLSIL.

CDR3 sequence (DNA): TGCAGCGTTGAAGAGGACAGGGACCCCTACGAGCAGTACTTC. This encodes CSVEEDRDPYEQYF. V usage is TRBV29-1 and J usage is TRBJ2-7, with 8 bases aligning to TRBD1. The V gene's germline CDR1 is SQVTM and CDR2 ANQGSEA. This CDR3 is 14 amino acids long. The trim removed 0 bases at V and 2 bases at J, leaving 3 bases unmatched.

The V call is TRBV28, the J call TRBJ2-2, with TRBD1 matching over 8 bases. V was pared by 2 bases and J by 4 bases, with 9 bases of the junction left unmatched. CDR3 length: 17 amino acids. Germline CDR1 is MDHEN and CDR2 is SYDVKM. The CDR3 protein is CASSLSPTGAFTGELFF. DNA for the CDR3: TGTGCCAGCAGTTTAAGCCCGACAGGGGCCTTCACCGGGGAGCTGTTTTTT. Using reference TRBV28 and TRBJ2-2 for the parts outside the CDR3, the full variable domain is DVKVTQSSRYLVKRTGEKVFLECVQDMDHENMFWYRQDPGLGLRLIYFSYDVKMKEKGDIPEGYSVSREKKERFSLILESASTNQTSMYLCASSLSPTGAFTGELFFGEGSRLTVL.

V usage is TRBV11-2 and J usage is TRBJ2-7, with D hard to call. Trimming removed 3 bases at V and 4 bases at J, with 7 bases between. From germline, CDR1 is SGHAT and CDR2 FQNNGV. This CDR3 has 12 amino acids. CDR3 coding DNA: TGTGCCAGCAGCTTTCGCGAATACGAGCAGTACTTC. Translation: CASSFREYEQYF.

CDR3 region: CASSKTTNEQFF. The DNA for the CDR3 is TGTGCCAGCAGCAAAACCACGAATGAGCAGTTCTTC. The chain joins TRBV6-5 to TRBJ2-1, with D hard to call. The CDR3 runs to 12 residues. V lost 6 bases to trimming and J lost 7 bases, with 10 bases between them. Germline CDR1 reads MNHEY; CDR2 reads SVGAGI.

This chain uses TRBV30 with TRBJ1-5; D is perhaps TRBD1 (6 bases). The CDR3 is 12 amino acids. CDR1 is GTSNPN and CDR2 is SVGIG in the germline V gene (reference sequence). The V end lost 4 bases, the J end lost 2 bases, and 6 bases lay between the germline ends. The CDR3 DNA is TGTGCCTGGAACAGGGGCAATCAGCCCCAGCATTTT. Its protein is CAWNRGNQPQHF.

Many counts were recorded for this clone. The chain employs TRBV5-1 and TRBJ1-1; D may be TRBD1 (5 bases). V lost 6 bases and J lost 2, with 14 bases in between. This CDR3 comprises 14 residues. CDR1 SGHRS and CDR2 YFSETQ come from the germline V gene. The CDR3 DNA reads as TGCGCCAGCAAAACCGGGACGGATAACACTGAAGCTTTCTTT. Protein product: CASKTGTDNTEAFF.

The rearrangement joins TRBV7-9 to TRBJ2-1; 11 bases align to TRBD2. From germline, CDR1 is SEHNR and CDR2 FQNEAQ (reference sequence). After removal of 5 bases from V and 6 bases from J, the junction contained 9 bases not matched to a gene. The length of the CDR3 is 16 residues. The CDR3 is CASSPRLAGPLNEQFF. The CDR3 DNA is TGTGCCAGCAGCCCCCGACTAGCGGGACCGCTCAATGAGCAGTTCTTC.

The chain joins TRBV10-3 to TRBJ1-3; D is unclear. Germline values: CDR1 ENHRY, CDR2 SYGVKD. The CDR3 contains 15 residues. V was trimmed by 4 bases and J by 3 bases, leaving 13 bases between them. The chain's CDR3 is CAISGAVSDGNTIYF. CDR3 coding DNA: TGTGCCATCAGTGGCGCAGTCTCCGATGGAAACACCATATATTTT.

The chain recombines TRBV9 with TRBJ1-1; no clear D. Between the trimmed V and J ends, which lost 0 bases and 7 bases, there was a span of 10 bases. From germline, CDR1 is SGDLS and CDR2 YYNGEE. The CDR3 runs to 13 residues. Here the CDR3 reads CASSVEGRSEAFF. CDR3 coding DNA: TGTGCCAGCAGCGTAGAAGGCCGCAGTGAAGCTTTCTTT. The full variable domain, rest sourced from reference TRBV9 and TRBJ1-1, is DSGVTQTPKHLITATGQRVTLRCSPRSGDLSVYWYQQSLDQGLQFLIQYYNGEERAKGNILERFSAQQFPDLHSELNLSSLELGDSALYFCASSVEGRSEAFFGQGTRLTVV.

CDR3 in DNA: TGTGCCAGCAGGGACCTGGGGGTCAACTATGGCTACACCTTC. It encodes CASRDLGVNYGYTF. The V and J genes are TRBV7-9 and TRBJ1-2; D possibly corresponds to TRBD1 (5 bases). The V end was cut by 6 bases, the J end by 2 bases, with 13 bases between. This CDR3 is built from 14 residues. Germline assignment: CDR1 SEHNR and CDR2 FQNEAQ (reference sequence).

The V gene is TRBV7-6, the J gene TRBJ1-1; maybe TRBD1 (6 bases). The V end was cut by 5 bases, the J end by 2 bases, with 15 bases between. The germline V gene has CDR1 SGHVS and CDR2 FNYEAQ. The CDR3 consists of 15 residues. Here the CDR3 DNA reads TGTGCCAGCAGCGCCTCCGGGACACCTAACACTGAAGCTTTCTTT. Protein: CASSASGTPNTEAFF.

The chain combines TRBV28 with TRBJ1-2; a weak D match, TRBD1 (5 bases). This CDR3 has 16 amino acids. Trimming stripped 4 bases from V and 4 bases from J, with 19 bases between. From germline, CDR1 is MDHEN and CDR2 SYDVKM. The CDR3 DNA reads as TGTGCCAGCAGTTCTCCCCCTGACACGCAGGGCTATGGCTACACCTTC. This gives the protein CASSSPPDTQGYGYTF.

This chain uses TRBV6-1 with TRBJ1-4; 9 nucleotides align to TRBD1. Trimming took 0 bases from V and 6 from J; bases not matched to a gene: 5. CDR3 size: 16 residues. Germline CDR1 is MNHNS and CDR2 is SASEGT. The CDR3, as DNA: TGTGCCAGCAGTGAAGCCTCCGGGACAGGGCATGAAAAACTGTTTTTT. Encoded protein: CASSEASGTGHEKLFF.

The V call is TRBV28, the J call TRBJ2-7; 11 bases fit TRBD2. V was pared by 5 bases and J by 1 base, with 4 bases of the junction left unmatched. This CDR3 is 15 amino acids long. Germline loops: CDR1 MDHEN, CDR2 SYDVKM. CDR3 sequence (DNA): TGTGCCAGCAGTCTCTCTAGCGGGGGGTCCTACGAGCAGTACTTC. It translates to CASSLSSGGSYEQYF.

The chain uses TRBV30 and TRBJ2-7, with D perhaps matching TRBD1 or TRBD2 (5 bases each). The CDR3 spans 14 residues. CDR1 is GTSNPN, CDR2 SVGIG, per germline (reference sequence). V lost 8 bases and J 0 bases, leaving 17 bases between the germline ends. DNA of the CDR3: TGTGCCCAACCCCCGGGACCCCTCTCCTACGAGCAGTACTTC. Residues: CAQPPGPLSYEQYF. Based on the CDR3 plus reference TRBV30 and TRBJ2-7, the full variable domain is SQTIHQWPATLVQPVGSPLSLECTVEGTSNPNLYWYRQAAGRGLQLLFYSVGIGQISSEVPQNLSASRPQDRQFILSSKKLLLSDSGFYLCAQPPGPLSYEQYFGPGTRLTVT.

The chain couples TRBV30 to TRBJ1-2, with 7 bases matching TRBD1. With V trimmed by 4 bases and J by 8 bases, 4 bases remained unmatched. The CDR3 runs 11 residues. Germline CDR1 reads GTSNPN; CDR2 reads SVGIG (reference sequence). CDR3 amino acids: CAWNRGYGYTF. The CDR3 bases are TGTGCCTGGAACAGGGGATACGGCTACACCTTC.

The chain joins TRBV27 to TRBJ1-1, with D unresolved. Per germline, CDR1 MNHEY and CDR2 SMNVEV (reference sequence). V was pared by 5 bases and J by 0 bases, with 7 bases between. The CDR3 runs to 13 residues. The CDR3 DNA follows: TGTGCCAGCAGTCTCAGATTGAACACTGAAGCTTTCTTT. Translated: CASSLRLNTEAFF.

This clone has just one count. In nucleotides, the CDR3 is TGCAGCTTCCCGGACATGTCTACCGGGGAGCTGTTTTTT. Amino acids: CSFPDMSTGELFF. The rearrangement links TRBV29-1 to TRBJ2-2; perhaps TRBD1 as D (5 bases). In germline, CDR1 is SQVTM, CDR2 ANQGSEA. The CDR3 length is 13 residues. V was pared by 8 bases and J by 5 bases, with 15 bases between.